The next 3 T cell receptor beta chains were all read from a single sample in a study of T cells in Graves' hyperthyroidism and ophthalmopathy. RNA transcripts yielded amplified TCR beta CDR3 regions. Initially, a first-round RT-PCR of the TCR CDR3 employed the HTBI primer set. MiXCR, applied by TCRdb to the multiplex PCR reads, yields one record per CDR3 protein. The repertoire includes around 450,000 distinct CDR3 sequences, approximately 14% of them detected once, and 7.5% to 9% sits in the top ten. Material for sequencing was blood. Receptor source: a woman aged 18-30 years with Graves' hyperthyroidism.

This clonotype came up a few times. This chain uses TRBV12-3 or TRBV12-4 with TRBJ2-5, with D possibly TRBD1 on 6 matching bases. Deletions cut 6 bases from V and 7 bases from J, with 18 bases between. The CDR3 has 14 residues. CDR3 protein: CASRVGGVRGTQYF. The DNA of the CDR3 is TGTGCCAGCAGGGTGGGTGGGGTCAGGGGGACCCAGTACTTC.

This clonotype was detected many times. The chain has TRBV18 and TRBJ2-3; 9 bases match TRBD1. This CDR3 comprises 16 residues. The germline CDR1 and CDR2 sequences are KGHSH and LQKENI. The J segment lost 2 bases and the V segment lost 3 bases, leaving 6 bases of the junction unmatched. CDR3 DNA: TGTGCCAGCTCACCGTTGGGACAGGGACTCACAGATACGCAGTATTTT. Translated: CASSPLGQGLTDTQYF. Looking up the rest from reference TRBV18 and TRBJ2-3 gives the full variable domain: NAGVMQNPRHLVRRRGQEARLRCSPMKGHSHVYWYRQLPEEGLKFMVYLQKENIIDESGMPKERFSAEFPKEGPSILRIQQVVRGDSAAYFCASSPLGQGLTDTQYFGPGTRLTVL.

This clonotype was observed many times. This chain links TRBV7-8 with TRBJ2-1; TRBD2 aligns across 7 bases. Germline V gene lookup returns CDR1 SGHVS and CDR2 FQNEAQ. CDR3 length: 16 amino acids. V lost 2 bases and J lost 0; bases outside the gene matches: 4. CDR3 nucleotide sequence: TGTGCCAGCAGCTTACGTGGCGGGAGCTCCTACAATGAGCAGTTCTTC. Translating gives CASSLRGGSSYNEQFF.